This T cell receptor (beta chain) was identified during a study of T cells in Graves' hyperthyroidism and ophthalmopathy (dated by TCRdb to the late 2010s). General notes on the study: Peripheral blood samples were taken at initial diagnosis, before any treatment was given. A discovery cohort of 95 to 100 patients, approximately 45 with Graves' ophthalmopathy and 55 to 60 with stable Graves' hyperthyroidism, was used to find distinguishing TCR V-J signatures. Whether ophthalmopathy could be predicted prospectively was tested in an independent validation cohort made up of under 20 hyperthyroidism patients plus 17 patients who later progressed to ophthalmopathy. For training and testing, the 80 to 100 patients in the discovery cohort were randomly divided in a 7:3 ratio. In six Graves' hyperthyroidism patients, the study also compared T-cell repertoires from thyroid tissue with T-cell repertoires from blood. After blood sampling, hyperthyroidism patients were treated with methimazole at a starting dose of 30 mg daily, and ophthalmopathy patients were treated with high-dose intravenous methylprednisolone. The paper reports TCR Vbeta CDR3 sequencing of approximately 140 peripheral blood samples: under 45 ophthalmopathy, about 75 hyperthyroidism and some 17 progressor patients. General study outcomes and caveats: In validation, progression to ophthalmopathy was predicted by the model with nearly 71% sensitivity and around 75% specificity, a median of about 6 months before onset. No statistical method was used to fix the sample size in advance, and group allocation was not hidden from the investigators. Most expanded thyroid clonotypes (frequency above 0.001) were also detected in blood, a finding suggesting that blood repertoires may reflect thyroid immune responses. In cross-validation, a model built on a 13 V-J signature told ophthalmopathy apart from stable hyperthyroidism with approximately 90% sensitivity and approximately 84% specificity, and in testing the same model reached 80%/75%.

The TCR beta CDR3 regions were amplified from the RNA transcripts. The TCR CDR3 was subjected to a first round of RT-PCR using the HTBI primer set and the Qiagen OneStep RT-PCR kit. A second multiplex PCR round built the libraries, followed by size selection and purification. Sequencing of the libraries was done on an Illumina HiSeq2000 using paired-end 100 bp reads. Under the source paper's analysis protocol: SOAPnuke was used to process the raw data, throwing out any read that contained adapters or uncalled bases, had a mean Phred below 15, or lacked an exact constant-primer or identifier match. COPE v1.2.5 was used to merge the high-quality paired reads, and each unique nucleotide sequence was defined as a clonotype. Clonotypes were aligned to IMGT TRBV, TRBD and TRBJ reference segments using MiTCR v1.1. The analysis was restricted to V-J combinations with a frequency above 0.0001, which together covered 99% to 99.2% of the repertoires. A TCS score was defined as the ratio of F50 (clonal expansion) to E x V (chaos), with BLOSUM62-based TCRdist applied between CDR3 peptides within each V-J. Welch's t-statistics and random forest reduced around 550 V-J features to 10 to 15, which were used in a naive Bayes classifier (R e1071). TCRdb trimmed public reads at Q25 via fastp, called clones via MiXCR and kept in-frame beta chains. A single entry per CDR3 protein holds the most common genes and DNA from its merged rows. TCRdb's processing, not the study's, gives the V and J calls here. The sample table lists a few hundred thousand distinct CDR3 sequences, approximately 14% of them with a count of one. The ten largest clones capture 25% to 35% of the sample.

This clonotype was detected many times. The antigen it recognizes is unknown. No base-level quality is on record; no much larger clone is a single base apart. Hyperthyroidism patients were newly diagnosed, had a disease duration of under 2 months, and were aged 18 to 65 years. Patients with uncontrolled infections, other autoimmune diseases, pregnancy or lactation were excluded. Diagnoses were based on clinical symptoms, serum thyroxine and TRAb, thyroid ultrasound and orbital computed tomography. Blood from progressor patients was collected at the time of first diagnosis with hyperthyroidism, before any ophthalmopathy symptoms had appeared. PBMCs were separated from approximately 9.9 ml of fresh peripheral blood using Ficoll-Paque density gradient centrifugation. Progressor patients were first diagnosed with Graves' hyperthyroidism and then developed ophthalmopathy during follow-up. Total RNA was extracted with Trizol reagent, and quality was checked on an Agilent 2100 Bioanalyzer.

The sample was blood. The sequence came from a young woman with Graves' hyperthyroidism that later progressed to Graves' ophthalmopathy.

The nucleotide sequence is TGTGCCAGCAGCCCAACCCGGGACGGGGAGCTGTTTTTT. It codes for CASSPTRDGELFF. The chain uses TRBV7-6 and TRBJ2-2; the best D guess is TRBD2, with 5 bases matching. Its CDR3 holds 13 amino acids, cysteine through phenylalanine. Kept here is only the CDR3 DNA, which spans 39 bases and is read in frame from base 1. Trimming takes 5 bases from V and 7 bases from J, and the germline ends sit 11 bases apart. From a lookup of the germline V gene, CDR1 and CDR2 are SGHVS and FNYEAQ.